Described below is a single T cell receptor beta chain sequence and its context. Its antigen is not known. There were eight separate reactions per sample in which cDNA was made. Following a re-call of the 5' RACE reads, TCRdb has one entry per CDR3 protein and lacks DNA. The sample holds roughly 330,000 distinct CDR3 sequences. The sample originates from a study of monozygotic twins with inflammatory bowel disease. Study-level findings and limits: Inverse Simpson values showed less TCRbeta diversity in IBD patients than in their healthy co-twins. With others, IBD patients shared fewer clonotypes than healthy twins did, especially with disease activity.

This CDR3 comprises 18 residues. Looked up from germline, CDR1 is MGHRA and CDR2 is YSYEKL. Donors each gave around 2.6 ml of blood. This sequence originates from a human donor with ulcerative colitis or Crohn's disease, or a healthy co-twin of an affected twin (not recorded which). J is TRBJ2-2 and V is TRBV4-1; the TCRdb call, TRBD2, lacks DNA for checking. Material: blood. The CDR3 sequence: CASSQDDSGRGSSGELFF.